This is a list of T cell receptor beta chains from one sample in a study of T-cell memory formation after mild COVID-19. One entry per CDR3 protein, called by TCRdb with MiXCR from the 5' RACE reads. The table lists 530,000 or so distinct CDR3 sequences, roughly 17% of them singletons, with 8.1% in the top ten. The sample taken for sequencing was PBMCs or a T cell subset sorted from them (not recorded which). The receptors here all came from an adult woman who had mild COVID-19 (a few samples of this study predate the infection). Cell type and time point are not known. Each CDR3 is given with its conserved first and last residue. Fields, in order: clone size, J gene, D gene, V gene, CDR3 protein, CDR3 DNA. D genes are given only for firm matches. The listing skips clone size in some rows; elsewhere it reads once, few, many or a size class.

clone size: few
J gene: TRBJ2-3
D gene: TRBD2
V gene: TRBV3-1
CDR3 protein: CASSQGTSGVKTDTQYF
CDR3 DNA: TGTGCCAGCAGCCAAGGCACTAGCGGGGTAAAGACAGATACGCAGTATTTT

clone size: NA
J gene: TRBJ1-3
D gene: NA
V gene: TRBV20-1
CDR3 protein: CSALRDTGNTIYF
CDR3 DNA: TGCAGTGCTCTCCGAGACACTGGAAACACCATATATTTT

clone size: NA
J gene: TRBJ1-2
D gene: TRBD1
V gene: TRBV7-8
CDR3 protein: CASSLYRGGYTF
CDR3 DNA: TGTGCCAGCAGCTTATACAGGGGCGGCTACACCTTC

clone size: NA
J gene: TRBJ2-1
D gene: TRBD1
V gene: TRBV7-9
CDR3 protein: CASSSRTGGDNEQFF
CDR3 DNA: TGTGCCAGCAGCTCCCGGACAGGGGGAGACAATGAGCAGTTCTTC

clone size: NA
J gene: TRBJ2-2
D gene: NA
V gene: TRBV12-3/TRBV12-4
CDR3 protein: CASTSGNTGELFF
CDR3 DNA: TGTGCCAGCACTTCAGGGAACACCGGGGAGCTGTTTTTT

clone size: NA
J gene: TRBJ2-3
D gene: NA
V gene: TRBV5-1
CDR3 protein: CASSSGTGFLAGADTQYF
CDR3 DNA: TGCGCCAGCAGCTCAGGGACAGGGTTCCTAGCGGGAGCTGATACGCAGTATTTT

clone size: NA
J gene: TRBJ2-3
D gene: NA
V gene: TRBV18
CDR3 protein: CASSPIGGTDTQYF
CDR3 DNA: TGTGCCAGCTCACCAATTGGGGGTACAGATACGCAGTATTTT

clone size: NA
J gene: TRBJ2-7
D gene: TRBD2
V gene: TRBV30
CDR3 protein: CAWIKAGSTYEQYF
CDR3 DNA: TGTGCCTGGATTAAAGCGGGGTCGACCTACGAGCAGTACTTC

clone size: NA
J gene: TRBJ2-5
D gene: NA
V gene: TRBV4-1
CDR3 protein: CASSQGGGYLKTQYF
CDR3 DNA: TGCGCCAGCAGCCAAGGGGGAGGTTATTTAAAGACCCAGTACTTC

clone size: NA
J gene: TRBJ2-5
D gene: NA
V gene: TRBV18
CDR3 protein: CASSPGPGDDNRF
CDR3 DNA: TGTGCCAGCTCACCAGGGCCGGGGGACGACAATCGCTTC

clone size: NA
J gene: TRBJ2-1
D gene: TRBD2
V gene: TRBV3-1
CDR3 protein: CASSPGLAGGVNDNEQFF
CDR3 DNA: TGTGCCAGCAGCCCCGGACTAGCGGGGGGCGTTAACGACAATGAGCAGTTCTTC

clone size: NA
J gene: TRBJ1-2
D gene: NA
V gene: TRBV12-3/TRBV12-4
CDR3 protein: CASNAINGGYGYTF
CDR3 DNA: TGTGCCAGCAATGCGATAAACGGGGGTTATGGCTACACCTTC

clone size: few
J gene: TRBJ1-4
D gene: NA
V gene: TRBV21-1
CDR3 protein: CASSKARWGGDGEGTNEKLFF
CDR3 DNA: TGTGCCAGCAGCAAAGCGCGGTGGGGGGGCGACGGAGAGGGAACTAATGAAAAACTGTTTTTT

clone size: NA
J gene: TRBJ2-3
D gene: TRBD2
V gene: TRBV6-4
CDR3 protein: CASSDSSSGGTDTQYF
CDR3 DNA: TGTGCCAGCAGTGACTCCTCTAGCGGGGGCACAGATACGCAGTATTTT

clone size: few
J gene: TRBJ2-7
D gene: NA
V gene: TRBV12-3/TRBV12-4
CDR3 protein: CASSEQGADEQYF
CDR3 DNA: TGTGCCAGCAGTGAACAGGGCGCCGACGAGCAGTACTTC

clone size: NA
J gene: TRBJ2-1
D gene: NA
V gene: TRBV4-3
CDR3 protein: CASSQDRSTHEQFF
CDR3 DNA: TGCGCCAGCAGCCAAGATCGGAGCACCCATGAGCAGTTCTTC

clone size: few
J gene: TRBJ2-3
D gene: NA
V gene: TRBV10-3
CDR3 protein: CAISDITSTDTQYF
CDR3 DNA: TGTGCCATCAGTGATATCACTAGCACAGATACGCAGTATTTT

clone size: NA
J gene: TRBJ2-7
D gene: NA
V gene: TRBV15
CDR3 protein: CATSSERKLTYEQYF
CDR3 DNA: TGTGCCACCAGCAGTGAAAGAAAGTTGACCTACGAGCAGTACTTC

clone size: NA
J gene: TRBJ2-7
D gene: NA
V gene: TRBV7-2
CDR3 protein: CASSSPSASPYEQYF
CDR3 DNA: TGTGCCAGCAGCTCCCCCTCGGCTAGTCCCTACGAGCAGTACTTC

clone size: few
J gene: TRBJ2-7
D gene: TRBD2
V gene: TRBV7-2
CDR3 protein: CASSPSGGGYEQYF
CDR3 DNA: TGTGCCAGCAGCCCCTCGGGGGGGGGCTACGAGCAGTACTTC

clone size: NA
J gene: TRBJ2-1
D gene: TRBD2
V gene: TRBV20-1
CDR3 protein: CSASLAGAYNEQFF
CDR3 DNA: TGCAGTGCTAGTCTAGCGGGGGCCTACAATGAGCAGTTCTTC

clone size: NA
J gene: TRBJ1-5
D gene: TRBD1
V gene: TRBV12-3/TRBV12-4
CDR3 protein: CASRRTGAQPQHF
CDR3 DNA: TGTGCCAGCAGACGTACAGGGGCTCAGCCCCAGCATTTT

clone size: few
J gene: TRBJ2-3
D gene: TRBD2
V gene: TRBV20-1
CDR3 protein: CSARATSGTDTQYF
CDR3 DNA: TGCAGTGCTAGAGCGACTAGCGGCACAGATACGCAGTATTTT

clone size: NA
J gene: TRBJ1-1
D gene: TRBD1
V gene: TRBV6-6
CDR3 protein: CASSVPGQGNTEAFF
CDR3 DNA: TGTGCCAGCAGTGTTCCGGGACAGGGGAACACTGAAGCTTTCTTT

clone size: few
J gene: TRBJ2-5
D gene: TRBD2
V gene: TRBV3-1
CDR3 protein: CASSPARTSVKETQYF
CDR3 DNA: TGTGCCAGCAGCCCCGCAAGGACTAGCGTAAAAGAGACCCAGTACTTC

clone size: NA
J gene: TRBJ1-2
D gene: NA
V gene: TRBV12-5
CDR3 protein: CASGLVGDYYYGYTF
CDR3 DNA: TGTGCTAGTGGTTTGGTAGGCGACTACTACTATGGCTACACCTTC

clone size: NA
J gene: TRBJ2-6
D gene: NA
V gene: TRBV6-5
CDR3 protein: CASSYYGAGANVLTF
CDR3 DNA: TGTGCCAGCAGTTACTACGGTGCCGGGGCCAACGTCCTGACTTTC

clone size: NA
J gene: TRBJ2-7
D gene: NA
V gene: TRBV10-3
CDR3 protein: CAISGGGLSEQYF
CDR3 DNA: TGTGCCATCAGTGGTGGAGGGCTGAGCGAGCAGTACTTC

clone size: few
J gene: TRBJ1-1
D gene: TRBD1
V gene: TRBV2
CDR3 protein: CASSGGQFNTEAFF
CDR3 DNA: TGTGCCAGCAGTGGGGGACAGTTTAACACTGAAGCTTTCTTT

clone size: NA
J gene: TRBJ1-2
D gene: NA
V gene: TRBV29-1
CDR3 protein: CSVEGVDSSGYGYTF
CDR3 DNA: TGCAGCGTTGAAGGGGTGGACAGTTCGGGCTATGGCTACACCTTC

clone size: few
J gene: TRBJ1-3
D gene: TRBD1
V gene: TRBV11-1
CDR3 protein: CASSDAYYGTGGNTIYF
CDR3 DNA: TGTGCCAGCAGCGACGCTTATTACGGGACAGGAGGAAACACCATATATTTT

clone size: few
J gene: TRBJ1-1
D gene: TRBD1
V gene: TRBV29-1
CDR3 protein: CSVEQGAKGEAFF
CDR3 DNA: TGCAGCGTTGAACAGGGGGCCAAGGGTGAAGCTTTCTTT

clone size: NA
J gene: TRBJ2-1
D gene: TRBD2
V gene: TRBV2
CDR3 protein: CASSEVVSGSPFF
CDR3 DNA: TGTGCCAGCAGTGAAGTGGTTAGCGGGAGCCCGTTCTTC

clone size: once
J gene: TRBJ2-7
D gene: NA
V gene: TRBV4-3
CDR3 protein: CASSQDTLGRIHYEQYF
CDR3 DNA: TGCGCCAGCAGCCAAGACACCCTCGGCAGAATTCATTACGAGCAGTACTTC

clone size: few
J gene: TRBJ2-2
D gene: TRBD1
V gene: TRBV7-6
CDR3 protein: CASSSGTEFTGELFF
CDR3 DNA: TGTGCCAGCAGCTCTGGGACAGAATTCACCGGGGAGCTGTTTTTT

clone size: few
J gene: TRBJ2-3
D gene: NA
V gene: TRBV4-3
CDR3 protein: CASSQGLVYGTSTDTQYF
CDR3 DNA: TGCGCCAGCAGCCAAGGCCTCGTATATGGTACTAGCACAGATACGCAGTATTTT

clone size: NA
J gene: TRBJ2-7
D gene: NA
V gene: TRBV7-9
CDR3 protein: CASSLAGPGLHSSYEQYF
CDR3 DNA: TGTGCCAGCAGCTTAGCGGGCCCGGGCCTCCATAGCTCCTACGAGCAGTACTTC

clone size: few
J gene: TRBJ2-7
D gene: TRBD2
V gene: TRBV14
CDR3 protein: CASSQAGGYEQYF
CDR3 DNA: TGTGCCAGCAGCCAAGCGGGGGGTTACGAGCAGTACTTC

clone size: NA
J gene: TRBJ2-7
D gene: NA
V gene: TRBV6-5
CDR3 protein: CASSYGGASDEQYF
CDR3 DNA: TGTGCCAGCAGTTACGGGGGGGCCTCGGACGAGCAGTACTTC

clone size: NA
J gene: TRBJ2-1
D gene: TRBD2
V gene: TRBV3-1
CDR3 protein: CASSQVRGGRNEQFF
CDR3 DNA: TGTGCCAGCAGCCAGGTGCGGGGGGGCCGGAATGAGCAGTTCTTC

clone size: few
J gene: TRBJ1-2
D gene: TRBD1
V gene: TRBV7-9
CDR3 protein: CASSNSAGTALYGYTF
CDR3 DNA: TGTGCCAGCAGCAACTCTGCCGGGACAGCCCTCTATGGCTACACCTTC

clone size: NA
J gene: TRBJ1-2
D gene: TRBD1
V gene: TRBV4-1
CDR3 protein: CASSQSGTAYGYTF
CDR3 DNA: TGCGCCAGCAGCCAGTCCGGGACAGCCTATGGCTACACCTTC